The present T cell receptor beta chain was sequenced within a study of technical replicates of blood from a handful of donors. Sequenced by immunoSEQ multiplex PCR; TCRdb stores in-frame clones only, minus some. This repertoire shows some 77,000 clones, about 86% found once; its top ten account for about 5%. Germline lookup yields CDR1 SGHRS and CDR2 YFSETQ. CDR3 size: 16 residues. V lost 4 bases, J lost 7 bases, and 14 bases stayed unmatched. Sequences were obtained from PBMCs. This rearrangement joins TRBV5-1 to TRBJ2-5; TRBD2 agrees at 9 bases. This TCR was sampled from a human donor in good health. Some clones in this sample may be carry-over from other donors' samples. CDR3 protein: CASSGGVSGGSWTQYF. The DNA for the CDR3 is TGCGCCAGCAGCGGAGGAGTTAGCGGGGGTTCTTGGACCCAGTACTTC.